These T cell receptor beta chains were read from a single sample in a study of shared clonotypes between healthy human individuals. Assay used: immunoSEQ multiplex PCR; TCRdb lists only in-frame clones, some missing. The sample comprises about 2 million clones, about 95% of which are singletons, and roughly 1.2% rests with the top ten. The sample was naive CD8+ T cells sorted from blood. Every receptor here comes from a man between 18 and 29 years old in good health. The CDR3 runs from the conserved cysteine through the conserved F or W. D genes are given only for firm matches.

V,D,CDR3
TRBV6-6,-,CASSYGRMDTEAFF
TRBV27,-,CASSSLPPGLEDNEQFF
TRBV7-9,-,CASSLDNSNTGELFF
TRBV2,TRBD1,CASSDWDRGSYEQYF
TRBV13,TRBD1,CASSYGQGRSTDTQYF
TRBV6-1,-,CASSDGERGPYEQYF
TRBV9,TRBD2,CASSVAGTSDYEQYF
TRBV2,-,CASSETFRQARF
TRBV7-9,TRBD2,CASSSTRTSGGATDTQYF
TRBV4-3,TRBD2,CASSRLSGNGDVQYF
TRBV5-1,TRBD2,CASSLVAGEYNEQFF
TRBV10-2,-,CASSNVDSYNSPLHF
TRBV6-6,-,CASSYSPVGVSYEQYF
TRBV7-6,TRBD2,CASSLGTAGGLQETQYF
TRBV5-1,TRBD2,CASSLSRVSATSGLWETQYF
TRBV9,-,CASTNGMNTEAFF